The 14 T cell receptor beta chains in this list originate from one sample, sequenced in a study of blood T cell repertoires in COVID-19. The data were produced by immunoSEQ multiplex PCR, yet TCRdb's version contains in-frame clones alone and is incomplete. Of 240,000 or so clones in the sample, 85% to 90% were seen once. Source material: peripheral blood. Source of these receptors: a man in his sixties with acute or convalescent COVID-19.

This rearrangement joins TRBV18 to TRBJ2-2, with 8 positions matching TRBD2. The CDR3 length is 16 residues. Germline V gene data show CDR1 as KGHSH and CDR2 as LQKENI. J was trimmed by 1 base and V by 5 bases; bases with no gene match: 6. Written as DNA, the CDR3 is TGTGCCAGCTCATTAATCGGGAGGGAGAACACCGGGGAGCTGTTTTTT. Translating gives CASSLIGRENTGELFF.

This chain links TRBV19 with TRBJ2-7; D perhaps matches TRBD1 (6 bases). From germline, CDR1 is LNHDA and CDR2 SQIVND (reference sequence). This CDR3 comprises 15 residues. Deletions cut 10 bases from V and 1 base from J, with 20 bases between. The CDR3 loop reads CATREVAGDSYEQYF. CDR3 bases: TGTGCCACTCGAGAAGTGGCAGGGGATTCCTACGAGCAGTACTTC. The full variable domain, rest sourced from reference TRBV19 and TRBJ2-7, is DGGITQSPKYLFRKEGQNVTLSCEQNLNHDAMYWYRQDPGQGLRLIYYSQIVNDFQKGDIAEGYSVSREKKESFPLTVTSAQKNPTAFYLCATREVAGDSYEQYFGPGTRLTVT.

This clone was picked up a small number of times. The rearrangement links TRBV11-1 to TRBJ2-1; 7 nucleotides align to TRBD2. The CDR3 spans 14 residues. V lost 1 base, J lost 8 bases, and 5 bases stayed unmatched. Germline V gives CDR1 SGHAT, CDR2 FQDESV (reference sequence). The CDR3 coding sequence is TGTGCCAGCAGCTTAGGGACTAGGCGAGATGAGCAGTTCTTC. The encoded protein is CASSLGTRRDEQFF.

The V call is TRBV7-2, the J call TRBJ1-1; D remains unclear. Trimming pared 5 bases from V and 1 base from J, leaving 11 bases between. Germline V CDR1 and CDR2: SGHTA, FQGNSA. CDR3 length: 14 residues. The CDR3: CASSPLVRNTEAFF. CDR3 nucleotide sequence: TGTGCCAGCAGCCCCCTGGTTAGGAACACTGAAGCTTTCTTT.

For this clone: The same CDR3 can be traced to other DNA sequences in this sample. This chain uses TRBV19 with TRBJ1-1; D uncertain. Germline CDR1 and CDR2: LNHDA and SQIVND (reference sequence). The CDR3 is 11 amino acids. V was cut by 4 bases and J by 5 bases, with 5 bases left in between. CDR3 sequence (DNA): TGTGCCAGTAGTACCGGGACTGAAGCTTTCTTT. This sequence encodes CASSTGTEAFF.

The chain recombines TRBV3-1 (or the pseudogene TRBV3-2) with TRBJ2-7; possible D gene TRBD2, 6 bases. Between the trimmed V and J ends, which lost 0 bases and 2 bases, there was a span of 11 bases. The CDR3 has 15 amino acids. CDR1 and CDR2 (germline): LGHDT, YNNKEL (reference sequence). CDR3 residues: CASSQDPGRTYEQYF. CDR3 in DNA: TGTGCCAGCAGCCAAGATCCAGGGAGGACCTACGAGCAGTACTTC.

As regards this clone: Other DNA sequences in this specimen translate into the identical CDR3. This sequence joins TRBV28 and TRBJ1-5; D is perhaps TRBD1 (5 bases). There are 14 residues in the CDR3. Germline loops: CDR1 MDHEN, CDR2 SYDVKM. The V and J ends lost 3 bases and 3 bases respectively, with 9 bases between them. As DNA, the CDR3 is TGTGCCAGCAGTTTGGGGCAGTCCAATCAGCCCCAGCATTTT. This translates into CASSLGQSNQPQHF.

V is TRBV7-9 and J is TRBJ1-1, with TRBD1 matching over 7 bases. Trimming took 1 base from V and 4 from J; bases not matched to a gene: 3. This CDR3 has 14 amino acids. Germline V lookup: CDR1 SEHNR, CDR2 FQNEAQ (reference sequence). The CDR3 DNA reads as TGTGCCAGCAGCTTAGACAGGGGTGGCACTGAAGCTTTCTTT. Translated, it gives CASSLDRGGTEAFF.

The chain uses TRBV29-1 and TRBJ2-1, with 12 bases that match TRBD2. CDR3 size: 15 residues. CDR1 and CDR2 from the germline V gene are SQVTM and ANQGSEA. The V segment lost 0 bases and the J segment 7 bases; nucleotides outside the gene matches: 4. CDR3: CSVEDPLAGGNEQFF. The CDR3, as DNA: TGCAGCGTTGAAGATCCCCTAGCGGGAGGGAATGAGCAGTTCTTC.

This clone was recorded a few times. The gene calls are TRBV6-5 and TRBJ1-1; D is possibly TRBD1 (5 bases). Germline V gene sequence: CDR1 MNHEY, CDR2 SVGAGI. The V and J ends lost 8 bases and 4 bases respectively, with 14 bases between them. There are 13 residues in the CDR3. CDR3 region: CASLRGMGTEAFF. Here the CDR3 DNA reads TGTGCCAGCCTCCGGGGGATGGGCACTGAAGCTTTCTTT.

The chain recombines TRBV9 with TRBJ2-7; 10 bases line up with TRBD1. J lost 5 bases, V lost 4 bases, and 6 bases had no gene match. Looked up from germline, CDR1 is SGDLS and CDR2 is YYNGEE. The CDR3 spans 14 residues. The CDR3 DNA reads as TGTGCCAGCAGCATCGGGACAGGGGAGGACGAGCAGTACTTC. This encodes CASSIGTGEDEQYF.

The chain couples TRBV28 to TRBJ1-6, with 12 bases matching TRBD1. The germline CDR1 and CDR2 sequences are MDHEN and SYDVKM. The CDR3 runs to 13 residues. The ends lost 8 bases at V and 9 bases at J; junction bases unmatched: 2. CDR3 loop: CASGGQGASPLHF. CDR3 nucleotides: TGTGCCAGCGGGGGACAGGGGGCTTCACCCCTCCACTTT.

J is TRBJ2-7 and V is TRBV7-2; 9 bases align to TRBD2. Germline CDR1 SGHTA, CDR2 FQGNSA. The CDR3 has 15 amino acids. V lost 4 bases, J lost 6 bases, and 10 bases stayed unmatched. CDR3 sequence: CASSSSLAGVGEQYF. Written as DNA, the CDR3 is TGTGCCAGCAGCTCCAGTTTAGCGGGAGTTGGCGAGCAGTACTTC.

Comment on this clone: Mismatch with germline at one junction end may stem from a read error. The genes are TRBV7-7 and TRBJ2-3, with 15 bases identical to TRBD2. The CDR3 runs 18 residues. CDR1 is SSHAT and CDR2 is FNYEAQ in the germline V gene (reference sequence). CDR3 nucleotide sequence: TGTGCTAGCAGCTTAGGGACTAGCGGGAGGACGGGCACAGATACGCAGTATTTT. Translating gives CASSLGTSGRTGTDTQYF.